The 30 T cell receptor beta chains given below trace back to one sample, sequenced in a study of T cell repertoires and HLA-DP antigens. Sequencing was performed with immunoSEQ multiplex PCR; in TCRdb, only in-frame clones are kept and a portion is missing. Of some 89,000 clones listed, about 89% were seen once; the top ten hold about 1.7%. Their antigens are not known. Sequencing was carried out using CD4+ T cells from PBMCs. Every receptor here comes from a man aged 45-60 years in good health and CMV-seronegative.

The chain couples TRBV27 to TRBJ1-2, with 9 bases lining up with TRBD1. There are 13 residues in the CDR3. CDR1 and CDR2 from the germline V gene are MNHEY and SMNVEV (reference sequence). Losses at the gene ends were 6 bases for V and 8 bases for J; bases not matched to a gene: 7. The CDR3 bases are TGTGCCAGCAGCTGGGGGACAGGGAACGGCTACACCTTC. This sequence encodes CASSWGTGNGYTF.

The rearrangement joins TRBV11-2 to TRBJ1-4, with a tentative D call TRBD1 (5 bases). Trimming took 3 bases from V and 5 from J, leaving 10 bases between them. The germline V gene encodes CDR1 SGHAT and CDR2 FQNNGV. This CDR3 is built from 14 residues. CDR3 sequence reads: CASSFLAGNEKLFF. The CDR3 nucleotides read TGTGCCAGCAGCTTTTTGGCAGGGAATGAAAAACTGTTTTTT.

In DNA form, the CDR3 reads TGTGCCAGCAGTTACTCGAGCGGGAGGGCGGGAGAGACCCAGTACTTC. Translated: CASSYSSGRAGETQYF. The chain joins TRBV6-6 to TRBJ2-5; 10 bases are shared with TRBD2. The length of the CDR3 is 16 residues. After removal of 0 bases from V and 4 bases from J, the junction contained 5 bases not matched to a gene. CDR1 and CDR2 (germline): MNHNY, SVGAGI (reference sequence).

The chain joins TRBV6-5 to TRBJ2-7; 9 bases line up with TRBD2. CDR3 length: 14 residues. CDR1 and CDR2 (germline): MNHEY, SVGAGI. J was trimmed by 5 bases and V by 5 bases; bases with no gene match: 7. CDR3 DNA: TGTGCCAGCAGTCAAGCGGGAGGACCACACGAGCAGTACTTC. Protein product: CASSQAGGPHEQYF.

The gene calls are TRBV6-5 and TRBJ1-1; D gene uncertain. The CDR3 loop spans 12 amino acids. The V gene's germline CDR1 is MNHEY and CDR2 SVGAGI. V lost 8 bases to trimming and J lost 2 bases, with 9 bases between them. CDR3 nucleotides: TGTGCCAGCGGGCAGATTAACACTGAAGCTTTCTTT. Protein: CASGQINTEAFF.

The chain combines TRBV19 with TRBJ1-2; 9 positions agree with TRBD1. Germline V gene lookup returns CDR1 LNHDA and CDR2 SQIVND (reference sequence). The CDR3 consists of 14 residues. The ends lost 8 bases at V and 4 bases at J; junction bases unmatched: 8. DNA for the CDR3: TGTGCCAGTGAGATGGGACAGGGACTCTATGGCTACACCTTC. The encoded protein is CASEMGQGLYGYTF.

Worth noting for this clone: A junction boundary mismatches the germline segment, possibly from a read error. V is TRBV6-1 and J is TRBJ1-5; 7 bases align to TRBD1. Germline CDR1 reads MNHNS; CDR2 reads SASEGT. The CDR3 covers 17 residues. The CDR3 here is CATSGRANRGLIRAQHF. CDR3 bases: TGTGCCACCAGTGGAAGGGCAAACAGGGGATTAATTAGAGCCCAGCATTTT.

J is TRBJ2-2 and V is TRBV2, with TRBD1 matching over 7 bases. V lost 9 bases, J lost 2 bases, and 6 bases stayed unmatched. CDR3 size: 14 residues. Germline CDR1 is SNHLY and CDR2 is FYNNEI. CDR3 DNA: TGTGCCAGTAGTAGGGGGCGCAACACCGGGGAGCTGTTTTTT. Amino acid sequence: CASSRGRNTGELFF. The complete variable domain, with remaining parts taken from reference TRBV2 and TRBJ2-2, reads EPEVTQTPSHQVTQMGQEVILRCVPISNHLYFYWYRQILGQKVEFLVSFYNNEISEKSEIFDDQFSVERPDGSNFTLKIRSTKLEDSAMYFCASSRGRNTGELFFGEGSRLTVL.

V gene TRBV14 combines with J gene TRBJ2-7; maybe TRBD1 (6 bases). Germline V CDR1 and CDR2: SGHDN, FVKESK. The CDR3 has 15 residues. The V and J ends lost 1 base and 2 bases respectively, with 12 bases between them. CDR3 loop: CASSQATGRAYEQYF. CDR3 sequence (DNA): TGTGCCAGCAGCCAAGCGACAGGTCGGGCCTACGAGCAGTACTTC.

CDR3 in amino acids: CASSIRTGGKETQYF. The CDR3, as DNA: TGTGCCAGCAGTATCCGGACAGGGGGCAAGGAGACCCAGTACTTC. This sequence joins TRBV6-1 and TRBJ2-5, with TRBD1 matching 11 bases. CDR3 size: 15 residues. The J segment lost 5 bases and the V segment lost 5 bases, leaving 7 bases of the junction unmatched. Germline V CDR1 and CDR2: MNHNS, SASEGT.

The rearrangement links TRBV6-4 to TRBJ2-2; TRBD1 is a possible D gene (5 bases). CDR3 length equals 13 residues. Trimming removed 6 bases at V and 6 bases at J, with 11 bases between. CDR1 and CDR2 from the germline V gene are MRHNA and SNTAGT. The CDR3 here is CASRGVSPGELFF. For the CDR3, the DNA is TGTGCCAGCAGAGGGGTATCCCCCGGGGAGCTGTTTTTT.

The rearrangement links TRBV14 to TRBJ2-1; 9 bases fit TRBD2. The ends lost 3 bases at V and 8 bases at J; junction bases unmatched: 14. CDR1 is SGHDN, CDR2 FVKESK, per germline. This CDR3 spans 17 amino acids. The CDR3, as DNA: TGTGCCAGCAGCCACCGAATCACTAGCGGGTGGACCTATGAGCAGTTCTTC. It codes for CASSHRITSGWTYEQFF.

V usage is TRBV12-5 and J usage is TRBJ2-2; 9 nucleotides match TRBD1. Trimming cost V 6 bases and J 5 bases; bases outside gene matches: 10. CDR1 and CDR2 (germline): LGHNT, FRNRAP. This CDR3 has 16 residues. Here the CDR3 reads CASGSPGTGWTGELFF. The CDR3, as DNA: TGTGCTAGTGGCTCTCCCGGGACAGGGTGGACCGGGGAGCTGTTTTTT.

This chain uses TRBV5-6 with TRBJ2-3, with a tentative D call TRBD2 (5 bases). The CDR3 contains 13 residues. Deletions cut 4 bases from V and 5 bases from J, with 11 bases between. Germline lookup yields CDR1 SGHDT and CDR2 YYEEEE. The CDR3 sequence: CASSRDTKDTQYF. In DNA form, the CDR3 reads TGTGCCAGCAGCCGGGATACGAAAGATACGCAGTATTTT.

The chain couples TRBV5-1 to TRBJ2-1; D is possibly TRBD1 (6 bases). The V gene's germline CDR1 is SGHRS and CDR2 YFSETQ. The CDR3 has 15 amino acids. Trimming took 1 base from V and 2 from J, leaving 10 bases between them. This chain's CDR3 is CASSLLQGPYNEQFF. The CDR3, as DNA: TGCGCCAGCAGCTTGTTACAGGGCCCCTACAATGAGCAGTTCTTC.

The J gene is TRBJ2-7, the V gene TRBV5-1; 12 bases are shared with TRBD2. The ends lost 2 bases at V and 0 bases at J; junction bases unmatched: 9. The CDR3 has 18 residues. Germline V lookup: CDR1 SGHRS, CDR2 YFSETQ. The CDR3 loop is CASSFFGTSGSSSYEQYF. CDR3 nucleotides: TGCGCCAGCAGCTTTTTCGGGACTAGCGGGTCCTCCTCCTACGAGCAGTACTTC. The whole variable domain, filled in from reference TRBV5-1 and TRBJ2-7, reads KAGVTQTPRYLIKTRGQQVTLSCSPISGHRSVSWYQQTPGQGLQFLFEYFSETQRNKGNFPGRFSGRQFSNSRSEMNVSTLELGDSALYLCASSFFGTSGSSSYEQYFGPGTRLTVT.

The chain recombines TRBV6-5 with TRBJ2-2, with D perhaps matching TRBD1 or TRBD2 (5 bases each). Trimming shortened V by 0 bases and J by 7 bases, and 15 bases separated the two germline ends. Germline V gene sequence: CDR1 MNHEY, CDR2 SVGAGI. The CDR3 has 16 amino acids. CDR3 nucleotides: TGTGCCAGCAGTTACTCCGGGACCCCCCTAGGCGGGGAGCTGTTTTTT. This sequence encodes CASSYSGTPLGGELFF.

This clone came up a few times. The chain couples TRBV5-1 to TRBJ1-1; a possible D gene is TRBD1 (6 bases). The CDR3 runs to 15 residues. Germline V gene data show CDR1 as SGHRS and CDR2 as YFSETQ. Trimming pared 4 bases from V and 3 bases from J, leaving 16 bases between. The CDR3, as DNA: TGCGCCAGCAGCACACAAACAGGGTCGTACACTGAAGCTTTCTTT. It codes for CASSTQTGSYTEAFF.

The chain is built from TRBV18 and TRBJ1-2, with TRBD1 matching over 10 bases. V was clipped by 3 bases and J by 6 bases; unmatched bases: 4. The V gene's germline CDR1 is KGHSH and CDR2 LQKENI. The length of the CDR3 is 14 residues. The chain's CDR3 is CASSPRGQGHGYTF. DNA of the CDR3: TGTGCCAGCTCACCTAGGGGACAGGGGCATGGCTACACCTTC.

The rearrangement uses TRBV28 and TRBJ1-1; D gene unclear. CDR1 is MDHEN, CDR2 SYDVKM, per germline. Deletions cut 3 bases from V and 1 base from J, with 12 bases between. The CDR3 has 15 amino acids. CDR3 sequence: CASSFSARGNTEAFF. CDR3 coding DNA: TGTGCCAGCAGTTTCTCGGCTCGGGGGAACACTGAAGCTTTCTTT.

The DNA of the CDR3 is TGTGCCAGCAGTGAGGCAGGTCCCTACAATGAGCAGTTCTTC. Translation gives CASSEAGPYNEQFF. J is TRBJ2-1 and V is TRBV25-1; D uncertain. The V end lost 3 bases, the J end lost 2 bases, and 8 bases lay between the germline ends. The V gene's germline CDR1 is MGHDK and CDR2 SYGVNS. This CDR3 is 14 amino acids long.

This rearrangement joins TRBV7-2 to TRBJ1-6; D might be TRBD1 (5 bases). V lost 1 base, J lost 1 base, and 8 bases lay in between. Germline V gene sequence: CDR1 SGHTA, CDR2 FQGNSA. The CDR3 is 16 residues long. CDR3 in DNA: TGTGCCAGCAGCTTAGAGGGGCGTTCCTATAATTCACCCCTCCACTTT. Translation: CASSLEGRSYNSPLHF. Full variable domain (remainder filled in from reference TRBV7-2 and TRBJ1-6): GAGVSQSPSNKVTEKGKDVELRCDPISGHTALYWYRQSLGQGLEFLIYFQGNSAPDKSGLPSDRFSAERTGGSVSTLTIQRTQQEDSAVYLCASSLEGRSYNSPLHFGNGTRLTVT.

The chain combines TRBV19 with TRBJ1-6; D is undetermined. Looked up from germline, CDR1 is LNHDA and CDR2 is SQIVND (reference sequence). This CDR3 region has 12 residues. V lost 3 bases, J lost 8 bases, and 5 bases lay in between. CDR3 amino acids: CASSIIDSPLHF. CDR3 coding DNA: TGTGCCAGTAGTATTATCGATTCACCCCTCCACTTT.

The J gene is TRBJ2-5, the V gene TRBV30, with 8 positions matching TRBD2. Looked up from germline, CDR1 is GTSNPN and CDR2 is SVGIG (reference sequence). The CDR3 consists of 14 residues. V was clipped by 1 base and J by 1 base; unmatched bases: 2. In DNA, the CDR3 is TGTGCCTGGAGTGGTCTAGCGGGCCAAGAGACCCAGTACTTC. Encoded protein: CAWSGLAGQETQYF.

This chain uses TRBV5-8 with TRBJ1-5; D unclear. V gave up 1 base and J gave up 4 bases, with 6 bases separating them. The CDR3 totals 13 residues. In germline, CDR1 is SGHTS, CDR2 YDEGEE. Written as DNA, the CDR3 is TGTGCCAGCAGCTTGAATAGAAATCAGCCCCAGCATTTT. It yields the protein CASSLNRNQPQHF.

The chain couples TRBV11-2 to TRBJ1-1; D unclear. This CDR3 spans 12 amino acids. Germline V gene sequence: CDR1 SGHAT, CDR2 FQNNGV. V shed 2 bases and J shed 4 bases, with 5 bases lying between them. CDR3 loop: CASSLYGTEAFF. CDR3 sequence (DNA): TGTGCCAGCAGCTTATATGGCACTGAAGCTTTCTTT.

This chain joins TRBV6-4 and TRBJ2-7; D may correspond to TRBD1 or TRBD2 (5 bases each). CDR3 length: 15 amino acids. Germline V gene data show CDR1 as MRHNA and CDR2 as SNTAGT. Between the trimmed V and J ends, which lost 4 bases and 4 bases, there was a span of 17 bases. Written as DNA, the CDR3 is TGTGCCAGCAGTGTCGACACGGGGCTCGGTTACGAGCAGTACTTC. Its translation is CASSVDTGLGYEQYF.

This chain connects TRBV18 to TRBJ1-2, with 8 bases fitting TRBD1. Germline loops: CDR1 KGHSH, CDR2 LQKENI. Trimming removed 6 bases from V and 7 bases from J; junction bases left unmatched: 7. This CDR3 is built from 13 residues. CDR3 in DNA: TGTGCCAGCTCCCTTCAGGGGGCCGGTGGCTACACCTTC. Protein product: CASSLQGAGGYTF.

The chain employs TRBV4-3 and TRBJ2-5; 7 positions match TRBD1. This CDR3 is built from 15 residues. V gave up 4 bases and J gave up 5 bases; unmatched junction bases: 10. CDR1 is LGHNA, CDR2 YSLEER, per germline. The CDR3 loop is CASSPRTGRGETQYF. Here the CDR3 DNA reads TGCGCCAGCAGCCCCCGGACAGGCCGAGGGGAGACCCAGTACTTC.

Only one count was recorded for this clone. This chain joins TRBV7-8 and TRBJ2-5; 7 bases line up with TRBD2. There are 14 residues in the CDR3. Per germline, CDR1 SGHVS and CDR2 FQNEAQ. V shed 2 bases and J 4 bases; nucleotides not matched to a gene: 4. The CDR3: CASSLMGGLETQYF. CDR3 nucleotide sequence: TGTGCCAGCAGCTTAATGGGGGGGTTAGAGACCCAGTACTTC.